The subject of this entry is one T cell receptor beta chain. Data came from immunoSEQ multiplex PCR; TCRdb stores just in-frame clones and leaves some out. The sample consists of roughly 180,000 clones, roughly four fifths of them appearing once. Ages ranged from about 18 to 100 years, with residence in under 25 US areas. Allocation to cohorts depended on clinical history reported by the participants. These data come from a study of blood T cell repertoires in COVID-19. Study in general: Acute and convalescent COVID-19 specimens originated in the United States, Italy and Spain. Sample material is recorded as cDNA or gDNA derived from T cells, B-cell-depleted T cells, or PBMCs.

This receptor was obtained from a middle-aged man who had recovered from COVID-19. The sample was PBMCs or T cells enriched from blood (not recorded which).

CDR3 in amino acids: CASSSAGRNQPQHF. CDR3 nucleotides: TGTGCCAGCAGTTCGGCAGGGAGGAATCAGCCCCAGCATTTT. The J gene is TRBJ1-5, the V gene TRBV6-5, with a weak D call TRBD1 (5 bases). Germline V gives CDR1 MNHEY, CDR2 SVGAGI. The CDR3 loop spans 14 amino acids. The V gene lost 4 bases and the J gene lost 4 bases, with 11 bases spanning the gap.